The clone carrying this T cell receptor beta chain was detected many times. Its antigen is not known. The time point denotes: patch test 2, 6 weeks after DPC sensitization. Indicated treatment: therapeutic diphenylcyclopropenone sensitization with weekly scalp DPC. Alopecia patients between 18 and 70 years old and suitable for DPC were used as donors. The library attached unique molecular identifiers to individual cDNA molecules. TCRdb redid the calling of the RACE reads with MiXCR, one entry per CDR3 protein. The sample carries 75,000 to 100,000 distinct CDR3 sequences, 9.3% recorded once. This sample is drawn from a study of human T cells and chemical hapten exposure. Study conclusions and caveats: With regard to DPC sensitization, TCRs above 1 in 1000 frequency did not change.

Specimen: whole blood, collected in connection with sensitization to the hapten diphenylcyclopropenone (DPC). The TCR comes from a woman aged 40 to 55 with alopecia areata. Some clones in this sample may be carry-over from other donors' samples.

The CDR3 spells CAISEPLDREAFF. In nucleotides, the CDR3 is TGTGCCATCAGTGAACCCCTGGACAGAGAAGCTTTCTTT. The chain uses TRBV10-3 and TRBJ1-1, with D perhaps matching TRBD1 (6 bases). The CDR3 length is 13 residues. The V end lost 3 bases, the J end lost 8 bases, and 13 bases lay between the germline ends. The germline gives CDR1 ENHRY, CDR2 SYGVKD.